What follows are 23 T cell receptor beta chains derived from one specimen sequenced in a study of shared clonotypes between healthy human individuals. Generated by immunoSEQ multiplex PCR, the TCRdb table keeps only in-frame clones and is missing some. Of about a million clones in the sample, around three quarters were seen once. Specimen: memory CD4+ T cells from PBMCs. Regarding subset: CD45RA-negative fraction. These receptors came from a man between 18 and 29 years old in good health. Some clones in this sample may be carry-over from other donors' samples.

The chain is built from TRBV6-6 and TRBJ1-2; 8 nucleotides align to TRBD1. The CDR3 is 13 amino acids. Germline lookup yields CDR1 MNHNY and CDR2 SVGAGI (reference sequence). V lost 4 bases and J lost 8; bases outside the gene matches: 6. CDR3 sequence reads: CASSFTGTGGYTF. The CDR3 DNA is TGTGCCAGCAGTTTTACAGGGACAGGAGGCTACACCTTC.

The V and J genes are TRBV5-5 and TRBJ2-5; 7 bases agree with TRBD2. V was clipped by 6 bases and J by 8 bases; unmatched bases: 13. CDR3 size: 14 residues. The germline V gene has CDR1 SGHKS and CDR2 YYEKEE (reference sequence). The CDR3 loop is CASINLVTAGTQYF. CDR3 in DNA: TGTGCCAGCATCAATCTGGTGACAGCGGGAACCCAGTACTTC. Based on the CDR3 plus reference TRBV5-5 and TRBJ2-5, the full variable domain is DAGVTQSPTHLIKTRGQQVTLRCSPISGHKSVSWYQQVLGQGPQFIFQYYEKEERGRGNFPDRFSARQFPNYSSELNVNALLLGDSALYLCASINLVTAGTQYFGPGTRLLVL.

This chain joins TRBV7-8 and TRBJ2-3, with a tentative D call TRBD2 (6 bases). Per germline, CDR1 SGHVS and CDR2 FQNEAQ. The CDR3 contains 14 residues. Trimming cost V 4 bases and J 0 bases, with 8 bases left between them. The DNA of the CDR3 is TGTGCCAGCAGCTGGGGGACTAGCACAGATACGCAGTATTTT. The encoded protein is CASSWGTSTDTQYF. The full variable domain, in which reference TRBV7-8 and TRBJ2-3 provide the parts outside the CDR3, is GAGVSQSPRYKVAKRGQDVALRCDPISGHVSLFWYQQALGQGPEFLTYFQNEAQLDKSGLPSDRFFAERPEGSVSTLKIQRTQQEDSAVYLCASSWGTSTDTQYFGPGTRLTVL.

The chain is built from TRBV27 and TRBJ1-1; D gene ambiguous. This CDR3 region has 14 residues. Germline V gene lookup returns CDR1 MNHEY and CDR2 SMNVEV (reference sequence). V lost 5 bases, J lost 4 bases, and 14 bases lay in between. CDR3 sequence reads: CASSPDIGGTEAFF. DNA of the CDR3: TGTGCCAGCAGTCCTGACATTGGAGGCACTGAAGCTTTCTTT.

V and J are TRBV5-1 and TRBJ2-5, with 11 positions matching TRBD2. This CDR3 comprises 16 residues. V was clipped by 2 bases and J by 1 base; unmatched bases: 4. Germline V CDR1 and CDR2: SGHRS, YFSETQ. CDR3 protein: CASSFGTSGTQETQYF. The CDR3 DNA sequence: TGCGCCAGCAGCTTCGGGACTAGCGGTACCCAAGAGACCCAGTACTTC.

CDR3 sequence (DNA): TGTGCCAGCAGTGTATTTGCCGGAAACACCATATATTTT. This encodes CASSVFAGNTIYF. V is TRBV27 and J is TRBJ1-3; unclear D gene. CDR1 is MNHEY, CDR2 SMNVEV, per germline (reference sequence). The germline V and J ends were trimmed by 5 bases and 4 bases, with 9 bases remaining between them. CDR3 length: 13 amino acids.

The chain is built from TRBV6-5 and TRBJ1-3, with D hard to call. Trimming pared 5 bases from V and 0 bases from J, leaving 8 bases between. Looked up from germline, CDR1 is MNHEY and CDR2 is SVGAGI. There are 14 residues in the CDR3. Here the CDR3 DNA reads TGTGCCAGCAGTGCACGACACTCTGGAAACACCATATATTTT. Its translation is CASSARHSGNTIYF.

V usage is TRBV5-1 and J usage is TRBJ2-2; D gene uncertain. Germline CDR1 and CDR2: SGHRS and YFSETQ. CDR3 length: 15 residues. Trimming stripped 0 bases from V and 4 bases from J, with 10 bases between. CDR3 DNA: TGCGCCAGCAGCTTGGCCGGGCCGTTCACCGGGGAGCTGTTTTTT. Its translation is CASSLAGPFTGELFF. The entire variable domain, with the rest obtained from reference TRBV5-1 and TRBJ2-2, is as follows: KAGVTQTPRYLIKTRGQQVTLSCSPISGHRSVSWYQQTPGQGLQFLFEYFSETQRNKGNFPGRFSGRQFSNSRSEMNVSTLELGDSALYLCASSLAGPFTGELFFGEGSRLTVL.

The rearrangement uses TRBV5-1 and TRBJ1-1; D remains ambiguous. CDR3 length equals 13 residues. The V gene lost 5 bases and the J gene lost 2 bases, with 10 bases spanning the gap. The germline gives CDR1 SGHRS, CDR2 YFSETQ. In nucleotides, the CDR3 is TGCGCCAGCAGGATTCAGTTTAACACTGAAGCTTTCTTT. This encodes CASRIQFNTEAFF.

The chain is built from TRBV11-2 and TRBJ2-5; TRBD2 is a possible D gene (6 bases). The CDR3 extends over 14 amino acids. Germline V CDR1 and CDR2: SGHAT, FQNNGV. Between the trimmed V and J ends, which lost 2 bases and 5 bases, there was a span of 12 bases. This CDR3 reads CASSLLAVGETQYF. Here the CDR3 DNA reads TGTGCCAGCAGCTTATTAGCGGTCGGGGAGACCCAGTACTTC.

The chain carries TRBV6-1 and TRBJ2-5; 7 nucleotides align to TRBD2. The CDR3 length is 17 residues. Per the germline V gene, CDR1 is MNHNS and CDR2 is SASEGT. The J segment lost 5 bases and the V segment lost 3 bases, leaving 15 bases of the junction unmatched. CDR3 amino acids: CASSDHVRGSAGETQYF. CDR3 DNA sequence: TGTGCCAGCAGTGACCATGTCCGCGGGAGTGCAGGGGAGACCCAGTACTTC.

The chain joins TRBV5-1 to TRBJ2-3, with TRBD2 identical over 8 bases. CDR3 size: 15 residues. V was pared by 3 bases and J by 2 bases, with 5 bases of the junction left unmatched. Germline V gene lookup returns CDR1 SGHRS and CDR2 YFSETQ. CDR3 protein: CASSSRGGPTDTQYF. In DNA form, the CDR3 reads TGCGCCAGCAGCTCCCGGGGGGGGCCCACAGATACGCAGTATTTT. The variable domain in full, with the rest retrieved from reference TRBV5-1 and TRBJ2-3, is KAGVTQTPRYLIKTRGQQVTLSCSPISGHRSVSWYQQTPGQGLQFLFEYFSETQRNKGNFPGRFSGRQFSNSRSEMNVSTLELGDSALYLCASSSRGGPTDTQYFGPGTRLTVL.

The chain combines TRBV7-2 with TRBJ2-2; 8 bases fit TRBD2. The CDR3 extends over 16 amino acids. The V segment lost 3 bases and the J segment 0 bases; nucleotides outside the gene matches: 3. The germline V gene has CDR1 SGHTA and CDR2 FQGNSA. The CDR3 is CASSFTSGANTGELFF. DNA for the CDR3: TGTGCCAGCAGCTTTACTAGCGGTGCGAACACCGGGGAGCTGTTTTTT.

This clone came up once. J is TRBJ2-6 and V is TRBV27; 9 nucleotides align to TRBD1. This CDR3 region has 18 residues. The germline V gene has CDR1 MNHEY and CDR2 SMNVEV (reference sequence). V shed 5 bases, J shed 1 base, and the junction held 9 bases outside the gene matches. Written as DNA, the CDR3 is TGTGCCAGCAGTGACCGACAGGGGGGCCCGTCTGGGGCCAACGTCCTGACTTTC. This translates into CASSDRQGGPSGANVLTF.

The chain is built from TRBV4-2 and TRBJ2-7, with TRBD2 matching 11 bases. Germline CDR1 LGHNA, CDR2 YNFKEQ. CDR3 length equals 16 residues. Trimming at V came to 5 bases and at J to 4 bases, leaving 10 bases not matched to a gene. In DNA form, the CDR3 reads TGTGCCAGCAGCTTGGGGGAGGGACTAGCGGAATACGAGCAGTACTTC. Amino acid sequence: CASSLGEGLAEYEQYF.

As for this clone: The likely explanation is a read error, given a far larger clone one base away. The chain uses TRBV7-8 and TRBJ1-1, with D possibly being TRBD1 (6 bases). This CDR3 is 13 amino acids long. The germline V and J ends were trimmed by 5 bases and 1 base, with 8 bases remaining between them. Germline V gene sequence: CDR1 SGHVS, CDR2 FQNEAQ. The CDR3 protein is CASSQGQNTEAFF. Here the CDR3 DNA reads TGTGCCAGCAGCCAGGGACAGAACACTGAAGCTTTCTTT.

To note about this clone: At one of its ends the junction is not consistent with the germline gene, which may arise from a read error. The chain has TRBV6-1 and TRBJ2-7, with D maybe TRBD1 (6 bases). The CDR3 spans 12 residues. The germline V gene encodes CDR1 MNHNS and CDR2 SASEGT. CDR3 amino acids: CATSSQGYEQYF. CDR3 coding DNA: TGTGCCACCAGTTCACAGGGCTACGAGCAGTACTTC.

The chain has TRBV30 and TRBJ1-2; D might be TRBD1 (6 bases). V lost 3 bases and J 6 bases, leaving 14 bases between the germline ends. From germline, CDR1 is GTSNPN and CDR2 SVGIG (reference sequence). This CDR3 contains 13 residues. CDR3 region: CAWSHDRTHGYTF. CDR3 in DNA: TGTGCCTGGAGCCACGACAGGACCCATGGCTACACCTTC.

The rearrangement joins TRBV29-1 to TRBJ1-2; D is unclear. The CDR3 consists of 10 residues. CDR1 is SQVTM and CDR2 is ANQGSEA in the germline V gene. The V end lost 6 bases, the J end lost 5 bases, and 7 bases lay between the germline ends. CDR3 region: CSVDGYGYTF. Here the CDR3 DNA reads TGCAGCGTCGACGGATATGGCTACACCTTC.

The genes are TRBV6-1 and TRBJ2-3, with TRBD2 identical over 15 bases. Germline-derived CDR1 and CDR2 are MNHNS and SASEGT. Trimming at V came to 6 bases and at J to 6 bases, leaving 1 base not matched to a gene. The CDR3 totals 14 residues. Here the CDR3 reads CASRGTSGRDTQYF. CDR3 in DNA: TGTGCCAGCAGGGGGACTAGCGGGAGGGATACGCAGTATTTT.

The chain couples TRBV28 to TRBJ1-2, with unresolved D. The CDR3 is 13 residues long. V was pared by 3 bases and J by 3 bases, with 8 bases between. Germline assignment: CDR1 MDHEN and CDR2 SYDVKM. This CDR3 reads CASSLGRDYGYTF. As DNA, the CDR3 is TGTGCCAGCAGTTTGGGGAGGGACTATGGCTACACCTTC.

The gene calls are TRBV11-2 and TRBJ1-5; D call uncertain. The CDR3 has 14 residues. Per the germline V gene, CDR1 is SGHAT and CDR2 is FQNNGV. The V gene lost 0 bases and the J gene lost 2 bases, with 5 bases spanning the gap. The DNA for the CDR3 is TGTGCCAGCAGCTTAGATCAGGGCAATCAGCCCCAGCATTTT. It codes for CASSLDQGNQPQHF. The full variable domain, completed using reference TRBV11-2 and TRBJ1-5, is EAGVAQSPRYKIIEKRQSVAFWCNPISGHATLYWYQQILGQGPKLLIQFQNNGVVDDSQLPKDRFSAERLKGVDSTLKIQPAKLEDSAVYLCASSLDQGNQPQHFGDGTRLSIL.

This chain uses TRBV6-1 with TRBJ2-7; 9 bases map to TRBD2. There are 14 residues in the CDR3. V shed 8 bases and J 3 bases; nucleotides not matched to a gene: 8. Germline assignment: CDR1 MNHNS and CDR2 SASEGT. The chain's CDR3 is CASRRTSVIYEQYF. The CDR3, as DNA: TGTGCCAGCCGTAGGACTAGCGTCATCTACGAGCAGTACTTC.